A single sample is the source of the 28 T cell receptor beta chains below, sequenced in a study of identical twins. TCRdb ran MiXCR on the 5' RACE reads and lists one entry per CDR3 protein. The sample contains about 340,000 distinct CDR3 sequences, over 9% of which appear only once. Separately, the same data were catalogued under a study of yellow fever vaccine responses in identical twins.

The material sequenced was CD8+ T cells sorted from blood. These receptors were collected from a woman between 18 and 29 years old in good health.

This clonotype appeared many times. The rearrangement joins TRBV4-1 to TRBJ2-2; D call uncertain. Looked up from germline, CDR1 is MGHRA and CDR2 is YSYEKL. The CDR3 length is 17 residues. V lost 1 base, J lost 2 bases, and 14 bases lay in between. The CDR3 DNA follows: TGCGCCAGCAGCCAAGGGGGTGGCAACACAAACACCGGGGAGCTGTTTTTT. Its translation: CASSQGGGNTNTGELFF.

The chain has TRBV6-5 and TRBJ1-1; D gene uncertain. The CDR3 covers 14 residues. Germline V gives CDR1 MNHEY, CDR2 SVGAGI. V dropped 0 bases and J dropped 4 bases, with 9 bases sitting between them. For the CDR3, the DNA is TGTGCCAGCAGTTACTCGAGAGGAGGCACTGAAGCTTTCTTT. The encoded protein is CASSYSRGGTEAFF.

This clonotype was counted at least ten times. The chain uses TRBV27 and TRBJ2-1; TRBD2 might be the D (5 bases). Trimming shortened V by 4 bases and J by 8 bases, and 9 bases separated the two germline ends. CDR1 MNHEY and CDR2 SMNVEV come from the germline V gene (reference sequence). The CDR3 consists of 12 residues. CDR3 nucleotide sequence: TGTGCCAGCAGTTCCGGAGGCCATGAGCAGTTCTTC. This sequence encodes CASSSGGHEQFF.

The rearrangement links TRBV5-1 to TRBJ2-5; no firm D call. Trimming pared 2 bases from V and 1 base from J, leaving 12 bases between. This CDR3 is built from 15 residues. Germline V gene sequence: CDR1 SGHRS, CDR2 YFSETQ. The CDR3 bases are TGCGCCAGCAGCTTAAGACCGGAGAGCCAAGAGACCCAGTACTTC. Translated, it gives CASSLRPESQETQYF.

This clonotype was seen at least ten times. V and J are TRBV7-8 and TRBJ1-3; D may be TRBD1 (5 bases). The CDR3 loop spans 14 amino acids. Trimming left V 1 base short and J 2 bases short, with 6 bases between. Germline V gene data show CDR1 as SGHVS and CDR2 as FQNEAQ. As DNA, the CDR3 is TGTGCCAGCAGCTTAGTGGGGGCTGGAAACACCATATATTTT. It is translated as CASSLVGAGNTIYF. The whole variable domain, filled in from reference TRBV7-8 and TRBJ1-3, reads GAGVSQSPRYKVAKRGQDVALRCDPISGHVSLFWYQQALGQGPEFLTYFQNEAQLDKSGLPSDRFFAERPEGSVSTLKIQRTQQEDSAVYLCASSLVGAGNTIYFGEGSWLTVV.

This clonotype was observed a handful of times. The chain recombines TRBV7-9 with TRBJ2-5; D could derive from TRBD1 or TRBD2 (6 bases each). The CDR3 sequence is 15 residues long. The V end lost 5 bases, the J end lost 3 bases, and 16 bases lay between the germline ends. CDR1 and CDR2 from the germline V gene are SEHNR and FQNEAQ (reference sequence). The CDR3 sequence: CASSLMWGAEETQYF. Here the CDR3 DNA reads TGTGCCAGCAGCCTAATGTGGGGGGCAGAAGAGACCCAGTACTTC.

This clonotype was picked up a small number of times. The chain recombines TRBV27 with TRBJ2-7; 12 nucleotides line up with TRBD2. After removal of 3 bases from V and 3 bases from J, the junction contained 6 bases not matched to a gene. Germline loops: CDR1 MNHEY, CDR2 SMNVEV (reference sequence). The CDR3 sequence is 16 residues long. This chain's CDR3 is CASSFSGTSGRYEQYF. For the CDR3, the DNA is TGTGCCAGCAGTTTTTCCGGGACTAGCGGGCGCTACGAGCAGTACTTC.

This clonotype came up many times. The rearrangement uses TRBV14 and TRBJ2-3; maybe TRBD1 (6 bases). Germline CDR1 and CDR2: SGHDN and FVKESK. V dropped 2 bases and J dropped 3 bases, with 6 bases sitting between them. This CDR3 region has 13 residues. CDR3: CASSQTGTDTQYF. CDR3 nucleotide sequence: TGTGCCAGCAGCCAAACAGGGACAGATACGCAGTATTTT.

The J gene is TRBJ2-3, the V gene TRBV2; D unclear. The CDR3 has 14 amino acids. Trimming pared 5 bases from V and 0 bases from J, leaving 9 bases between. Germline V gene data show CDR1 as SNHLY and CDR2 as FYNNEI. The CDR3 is CASSRSWSTDTQYF. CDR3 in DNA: TGTGCCAGCAGTCGATCTTGGAGCACAGATACGCAGTATTTT.

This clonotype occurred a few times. Here the CDR3 DNA reads TGTGCCAGCTTACAGGTTATGAACACTGAAGCTTTCTTT. Translated: CASLQVMNTEAFF. V gene TRBV2 combines with J gene TRBJ1-1, with D perhaps TRBD1 (5 bases). The CDR3 runs to 13 residues. Germline assignment: CDR1 SNHLY and CDR2 FYNNEI. V was shortened by 8 bases and J by 0 bases, with 10 bases between the two germline ends.

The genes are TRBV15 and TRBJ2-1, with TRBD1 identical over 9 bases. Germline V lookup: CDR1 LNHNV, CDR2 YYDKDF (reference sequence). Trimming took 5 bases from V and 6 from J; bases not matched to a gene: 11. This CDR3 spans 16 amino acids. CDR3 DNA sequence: TGTGCCACCAGCGAACCTTCCGGGACAGGGTTCAATGAGCAGTTCTTC. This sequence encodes CATSEPSGTGFNEQFF.

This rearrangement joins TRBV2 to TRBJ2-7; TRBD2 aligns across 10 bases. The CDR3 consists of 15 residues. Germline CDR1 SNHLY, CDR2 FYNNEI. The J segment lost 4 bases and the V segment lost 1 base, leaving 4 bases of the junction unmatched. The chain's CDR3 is CASSEEASGSYEQYF. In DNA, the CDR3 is TGTGCCAGCAGTGAAGAGGCTAGCGGGAGTTACGAGCAGTACTTC. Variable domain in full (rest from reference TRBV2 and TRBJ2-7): EPEVTQTPSHQVTQMGQEVILRCVPISNHLYFYWYRQILGQKVEFLVSFYNNEISEKSEIFDDQFSVERPDGSNFTLKIRSTKLEDSAMYFCASSEEASGSYEQYFGPGTRLTVT.

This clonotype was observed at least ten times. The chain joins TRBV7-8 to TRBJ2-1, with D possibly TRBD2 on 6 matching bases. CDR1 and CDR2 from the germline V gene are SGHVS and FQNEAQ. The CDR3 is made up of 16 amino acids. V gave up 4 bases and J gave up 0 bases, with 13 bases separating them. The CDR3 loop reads CASSSLAISSYNEQFF. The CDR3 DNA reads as TGTGCCAGCAGCTCCCTAGCGATCAGCTCCTACAATGAGCAGTTCTTC.

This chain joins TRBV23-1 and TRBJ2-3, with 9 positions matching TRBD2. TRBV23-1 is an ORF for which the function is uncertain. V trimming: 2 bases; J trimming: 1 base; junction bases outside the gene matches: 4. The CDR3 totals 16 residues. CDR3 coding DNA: TGCGCCAGCAGTCAAGTAGCGGGGGCCCGCACAGATACGCAGTATTTT. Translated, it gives CASSQVAGARTDTQYF.

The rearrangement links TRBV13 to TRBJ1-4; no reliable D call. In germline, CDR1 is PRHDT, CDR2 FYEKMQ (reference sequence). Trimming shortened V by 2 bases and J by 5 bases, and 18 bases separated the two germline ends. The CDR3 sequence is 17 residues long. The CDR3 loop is CASSLSSLGKRNEKLFF. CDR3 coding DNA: TGTGCCAGCAGCTTATCGTCGTTGGGCAAGAGAAATGAAAAACTGTTTTTT.

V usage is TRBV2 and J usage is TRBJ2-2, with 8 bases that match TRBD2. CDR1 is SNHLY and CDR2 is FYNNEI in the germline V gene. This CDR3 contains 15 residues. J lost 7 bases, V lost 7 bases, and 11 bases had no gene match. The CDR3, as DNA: TGTGCCAGCATCAACGGGGGGGCTCCCCGCGGGGAGCTGTTTTTT. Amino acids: CASINGGAPRGELFF.

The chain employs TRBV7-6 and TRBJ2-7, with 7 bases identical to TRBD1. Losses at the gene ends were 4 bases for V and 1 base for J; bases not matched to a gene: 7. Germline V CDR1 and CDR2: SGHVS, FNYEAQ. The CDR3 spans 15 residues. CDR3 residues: CASSYGTALSYEQYV. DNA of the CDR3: TGTGCCAGCAGCTACGGGACAGCTCTATCCTACGAGCAGTACGTC.

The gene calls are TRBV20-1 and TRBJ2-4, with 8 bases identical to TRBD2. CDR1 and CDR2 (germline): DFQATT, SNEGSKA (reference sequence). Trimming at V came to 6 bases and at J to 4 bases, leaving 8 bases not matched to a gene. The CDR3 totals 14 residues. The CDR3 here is CSAPGGVAKNIQYF. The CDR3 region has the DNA TGCAGTGCCCCCGGGGGGGTGGCAAAAAACATTCAGTACTTC.

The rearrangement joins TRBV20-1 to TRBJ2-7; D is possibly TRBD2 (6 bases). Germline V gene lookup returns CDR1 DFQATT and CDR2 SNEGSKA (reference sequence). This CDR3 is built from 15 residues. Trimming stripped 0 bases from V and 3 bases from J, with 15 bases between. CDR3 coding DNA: TGCAGTGCTAGAGAGCCCACGGGAGTTCTCTACGAGCAGTACTTC. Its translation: CSAREPTGVLYEQYF.

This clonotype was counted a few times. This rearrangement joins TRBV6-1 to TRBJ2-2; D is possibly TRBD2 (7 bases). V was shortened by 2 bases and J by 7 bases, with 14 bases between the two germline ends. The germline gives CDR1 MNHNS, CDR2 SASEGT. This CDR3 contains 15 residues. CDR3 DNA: TGTGCCAGCAGTGAAAACTCAGGGGAGGGCGGGGAGCTGTTTTTT. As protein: CASSENSGEGGELFF.

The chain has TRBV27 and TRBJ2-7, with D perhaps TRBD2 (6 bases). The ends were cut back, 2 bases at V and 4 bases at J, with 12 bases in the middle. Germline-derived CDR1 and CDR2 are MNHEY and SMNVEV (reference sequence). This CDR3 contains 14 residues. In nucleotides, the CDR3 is TGTGCCAGCAGTTTAGCACGGAGGGGATACGAGCAGTACTTC. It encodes CASSLARRGYEQYF.

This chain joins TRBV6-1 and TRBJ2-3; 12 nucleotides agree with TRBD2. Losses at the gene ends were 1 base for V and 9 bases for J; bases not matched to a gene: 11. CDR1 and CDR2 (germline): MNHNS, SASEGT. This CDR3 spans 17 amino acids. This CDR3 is CASSEEGLAGGHRTQYF. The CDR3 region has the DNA TGTGCCAGCAGTGAAGAGGGACTAGCGGGCGGGCATAGGACGCAGTATTTT.

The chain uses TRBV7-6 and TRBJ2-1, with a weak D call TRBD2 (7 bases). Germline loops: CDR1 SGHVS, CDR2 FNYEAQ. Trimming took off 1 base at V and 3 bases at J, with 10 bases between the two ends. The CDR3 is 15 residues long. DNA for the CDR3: TGTGCCAGCAGCTTAGAGGGAGGGGGCTACAATGAGCAGTTCTTC. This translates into CASSLEGGGYNEQFF. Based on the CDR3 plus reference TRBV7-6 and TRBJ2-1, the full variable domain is GAGVSQSPRYKVTKRGQDVALRCDPISGHVSLYWYRQALGQGPEFLTYFNYEAQQDKSGLPNDRFSAERPEGSISTLTIQRTEQRDSAMYRCASSLEGGGYNEQFFGPGTRLTVL.

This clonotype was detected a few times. The DNA for the CDR3 is TGTGCCAGCGGGACTAGCGGGAGGGACACAGATACGCAGTATTTT. Translated, it gives CASGTSGRDTDTQYF. The rearrangement links TRBV9 to TRBJ2-3; the match to TRBD2 covers 16 bases. This CDR3 region has 15 residues. Trimming removed 7 bases from V and 2 bases from J; junction bases left unmatched: 1. Germline CDR1 SGDLS, CDR2 YYNGEE.

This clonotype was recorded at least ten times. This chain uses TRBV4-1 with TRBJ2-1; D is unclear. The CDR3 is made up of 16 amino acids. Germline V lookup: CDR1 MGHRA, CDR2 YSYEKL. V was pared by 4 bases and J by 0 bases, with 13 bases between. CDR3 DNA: TGCGCCAGCAGCCCTTGGGGAACCGACTCCTACAATGAGCAGTTCTTC. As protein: CASSPWGTDSYNEQFF.

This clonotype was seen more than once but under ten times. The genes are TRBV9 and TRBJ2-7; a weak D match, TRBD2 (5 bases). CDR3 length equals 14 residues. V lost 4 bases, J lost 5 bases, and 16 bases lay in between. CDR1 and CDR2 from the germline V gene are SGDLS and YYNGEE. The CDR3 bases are TGTGCCAGCAGCCCCAGTCACGGGGTACACGAGCAGTACTTC. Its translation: CASSPSHGVHEQYF.

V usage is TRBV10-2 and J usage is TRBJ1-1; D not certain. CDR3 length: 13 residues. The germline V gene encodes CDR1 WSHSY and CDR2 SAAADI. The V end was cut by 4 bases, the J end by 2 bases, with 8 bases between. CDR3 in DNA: TGCGCCAGCAGTGGCCAGCTAAACACTGAAGCTTTCTTT. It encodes CASSGQLNTEAFF.

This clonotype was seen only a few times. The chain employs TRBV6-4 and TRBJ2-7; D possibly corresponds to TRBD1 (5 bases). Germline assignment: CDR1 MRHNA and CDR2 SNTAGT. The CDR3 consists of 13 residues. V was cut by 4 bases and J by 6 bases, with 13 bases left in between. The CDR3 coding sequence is TGTGCCAGCAGTGCAGGGCCTCTAGGCGAGCAGTACTTC. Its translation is CASSAGPLGEQYF.